This record concerns one T cell receptor (beta chain) sequence. The antigen remains undetermined. Germline values: CDR1 SGHNT, CDR2 YYREEE (reference sequence). The CDR3 totals 15 residues. V trimming: 3 bases; J trimming: 3 bases; junction bases outside the gene matches: 6. This record belongs to a study of CD8+ T cells in alopecia areata. In each case, RNA was isolated and then reverse transcribed into cDNA as the sequencing template. The repertoire was sequenced with immunoSEQ multiplex PCR; TCRdb's copy has only in-frame clones and lacks some. This table holds about 150,000 clones, 55% found once. Whole-study results and caveats: Sequenced scalp T cells also include alphabeta T cells resident in normal skin.

This TCR derives from a human donor in good health. The chain carries TRBV5-4 and TRBJ2-3; 8 bases align to TRBD1. The sequencing sample was made of CD4+ T cells sorted from blood. The CDR3 DNA is TGTGCCAGCAGCTACCAAGGACAGGGAACAGATACGCAGTATTTT. Translating gives CASSYQGQGTDTQYF.